These T cell receptor beta chains were read from a single sample in a study of T-cell reconstitution after alpha-beta-depleted transplantation in children. Each CDR3 protein gets one entry after TCRdb re-called the PCR reads with MiXCR. The sample holds 250,000 or so distinct CDR3 sequences; approximately 8.9% are singletons and the top ten take 6.3%. Material: PBMCs, mostly from graft donor cells, obtained 180 days after TCRalphabeta/CD19-depleted stem cell transplant. Receptor source: a male patient younger than 18 who had a stem cell transplant for acute lymphoblastic leukemia, so the T cells may come from the graft donor. The CDR3 runs from the conserved cysteine through the conserved F or W. The order of the fields is clone size, V gene, J gene, D gene, CDR3 protein, CDR3 DNA. A D gene is named only where the DNA matches it firmly. The size field is filled for only some rows; it gives once, few, many or a size class.

many	TRBV7-2	TRBJ2-1	TRBD2	CASSLLAGGPGEQFF	TGTGCCAGCAGCTTACTAGCGGGAGGGCCGGGTGAGCAGTTCTTC
many	TRBV28	TRBJ2-5	.	CASSTRRETQYF	TGTGCCAGCAGTACCCGCAGGGAGACCCAGTACTTC
many	TRBV29-1	TRBJ2-3	.	CSVSGRSYTDTQYF	TGCAGCGTGTCGGGACGGAGCTACACAGATACGCAGTATTTT
many	TRBV7-9	TRBJ1-2	.	CASSSGPRDTF	TGTGCCAGCAGCTCGGGGCCCAGGGACACCTTC
.	TRBV6-1	TRBJ1-1	.	CASTIIPMNTEAFF	TGTGCCAGCACCATAATTCCCATGAACACTGAAGCTTTCTTT
many	TRBV4-1	TRBJ1-4	TRBD1	CASSQGGSGQGLEKLFF	TGCGCCAGCAGCCAAGGGGGATCCGGACAGGGACTAGAAAAACTGTTTTTT
.	TRBV7-9	TRBJ1-4	TRBD1	CASSPRTGGSEKLFF	TGTGCCAGCAGCCCACGGACAGGGGGCAGTGAAAAACTGTTTTTT
many	TRBV28	TRBJ1-1	.	CASSLFWETEAFF	TGTGCCAGCAGTTTATTTTGGGAAACTGAAGCTTTCTTT
many	TRBV19	TRBJ1-5	.	CASMVGGAFQPQHF	TGTGCCAGTATGGTGGGGGGCGCGTTTCAGCCCCAGCATTTT
many	TRBV18	TRBJ2-7	TRBD1	CASSPGQLVYEQYF	TGTGCCAGCTCACCGGGACAGTTAGTCTACGAGCAGTACTTC
many	TRBV27	TRBJ1-4	TRBD1	CASSSNDRGDEKLFF	TGTGCCAGCAGTTCTAATGACAGGGGAGATGAAAAACTGTTTTTT
few	TRBV7-6	TRBJ2-4	TRBD2	CASSPRGGGILAKNIQYF	TGTGCCAGCAGCCCCCGGGGGGGGGGCATCCTAGCCAAAAACATTCAGTACTTC
many	TRBV27	TRBJ1-4	.	CASSFEGDEKLFF	TGTGCCAGCAGTTTTGAGGGTGACGAAAAACTGTTTTTT
many	TRBV6-2/TRBV6-3	TRBJ2-1	.	CASNRGGTYNEQFF	TGTGCCAGCAATAGGGGAGGAACCTACAATGAGCAGTTCTTC
many	TRBV3-1	TRBJ2-7	.	CASGLGGSSYEQYF	TGTGCCAGCGGCCTGGGTGGGAGCTCCTACGAGCAGTACTTC
many	TRBV2	TRBJ2-1	.	CASRRSGSYNEQFF	TGTGCCAGCAGGAGAAGCGGCTCCTACAATGAGCAGTTCTTC
many	TRBV5-1	TRBJ2-5	TRBD2	CASSLWLAGGTQETQYF	TGCGCCAGCAGCTTGTGGCTAGCGGGGGGGACTCAAGAGACCCAGTACTTC
many	TRBV5-6	TRBJ2-1	TRBD1	CASSWGQEFEQFF	TGTGCCAGCAGCTGGGGACAGGAATTCGAGCAGTTCTTC
many	TRBV20-1	TRBJ2-5	.	CSATFANWETQYF	TGCAGTGCTACTTTCGCCAATTGGGAGACCCAGTACTTC
few	TRBV6-1	TRBJ2-3	.	CASSPRLGTDTQYF	TGTGCCAGCAGCCCCCGACTTGGCACAGATACGCAGTATTTT
many	TRBV4-2	TRBJ2-3	TRBD2	CASSQDPGGTSSTDTQYF	TGTGCCAGCAGCCAAGATCCGGGAGGAACCTCTAGCACAGATACGCAGTATTTT
many	TRBV5-1	TRBJ2-3	.	CASSPNPGNPDTQYF	TGCGCCAGCAGCCCCAACCCGGGGAACCCAGATACGCAGTATTTT
many	TRBV20-1	TRBJ2-3	TRBD2	CSASSSPRSAGASTDTQYF	TGCAGTGCTAGCTCCAGCCCCAGGTCAGCGGGGGCCAGCACAGATACGCAGTATTTT
many	TRBV5-1	TRBJ2-2	.	CASSPRQTLASNTGELFF	TGCGCCAGCAGCCCCAGACAGACTCTAGCGTCGAACACCGGGGAGCTGTTTTTT
many	TRBV4-1	TRBJ1-1	.	CASSQGLTEAFF	TGCGCCAGCAGCCAAGGCTTAACTGAAGCTTTCTTT
few	TRBV7-2	TRBJ2-7	TRBD1	CASTSGTGTQEQYF	TGTGCCAGCACCTCGGGGACAGGGACCCAGGAGCAGTACTTC
many	TRBV28	TRBJ2-7	TRBD1	CASSSIPGQGTYEQYF	TGTGCCAGCAGTTCCATTCCGGGACAGGGCACCTACGAGCAGTACTTC
many	TRBV14	TRBJ2-3	TRBD2	CASSVRLAADTQYF	TGTGCCAGCAGCGTCCGACTAGCCGCGGATACGCAGTATTTT
many	TRBV6-1	TRBJ2-1	.	CASSPTDRWYEQFF	TGTGCCAGCAGTCCTACGGACCGTTGGTATGAGCAGTTCTTC
many	TRBV7-7	TRBJ1-5	TRBD1	CASSYTGGKNQPQHF	TGTGCCAGCAGCTACACAGGGGGCAAGAATCAGCCCCAGCATTTT
many	TRBV28	TRBJ1-1	.	CASSFSRVRNTEAFF	TGTGCCAGCAGTTTTTCAAGGGTAAGAAACACTGAAGCTTTCTTT
many	TRBV3-1	TRBJ1-6	.	CASSSSRRGPATPLHF	TGTGCCAGCAGCTCCTCCCGTCGGGGCCCCGCGACACCCCTCCACTTT
few	TRBV25-1	TRBJ1-6	.	CASSELGPYNSPLHF	TGTGCCAGCAGTGAATTAGGGCCCTATAATTCACCCCTCCACTTT
many	TRBV20-1	TRBJ2-1	TRBD2	CSAEPGTSGSYNEQFF	TGCAGTGCTGAACCCGGGACTAGCGGGAGTTACAATGAGCAGTTCTTC
many	TRBV25-1	TRBJ2-7	.	CASSLDRLSYEQYF	TGTGCCAGCAGTCTTGACAGGTTATCCTACGAGCAGTACTTC
.	TRBV20-1	TRBJ2-1	TRBD2	CSARESGIYEQSF	TGCAGTGCTAGGGAAAGCGGGATCTATGAGCAGTCCTTC
many	TRBV19	TRBJ2-1	.	CASSARDFSYNEQFF	TGTGCCAGTAGTGCCCGGGACTTCTCCTACAATGAGCAGTTCTTC
few	TRBV6-5	TRBJ2-1	TRBD1	CASSYPGQGYNEQFF	TGTGCCAGCAGTTACCCGGGACAGGGATACAATGAGCAGTTCTTC
many	TRBV27	TRBJ1-2	.	CASSTSQERSNYGYTF	TGTGCCAGCAGTACATCACAGGAGAGGAGCAACTATGGCTACACCTTC
many	TRBV6-5	TRBJ2-7	TRBD2	CASSYSPSGGTYEQYF	TGTGCCAGCAGTTACTCGCCTAGCGGGGGCACCTACGAGCAGTACTTC